This TCR beta chain was observed in a study of cytomegalovirus exposure and HLA in healthy donors. The overall study: Out of approximately 170 million T cells, an earlier analysis found fewer than 140 million unique TCR beta sequences in total.

Vbeta (60) and Jbeta (13) primers were used in the PCR. Method: immunoSEQ multiplex PCR; TCRdb's copy keeps in-frame clones and lacks some. Of about 97,000 clones listed, roughly 79% were seen once; the top ten hold approximately 4%. V was pared by 5 bases and J by 2 bases, with 9 bases between. Looked up from germline, CDR1 is SEHNR and CDR2 is FQNEAQ (reference sequence). This CDR3 comprises 13 residues. Input material: PBMCs. This chain connects TRBV7-9 to TRBJ1-1, with D possibly TRBD1 on 5 matching bases. The sequence came from a middle-aged man in good health and CMV-seronegative. The CDR3 protein is CASSRQGNTEAFF. The CDR3, as DNA: TGTGCCAGCAGCCGGCAGGGTAACACTGAAGCTTTCTTT.